These T cell receptor beta chains were read from a single sample in a study of cytomegalovirus exposure and HLA in healthy donors. TCRdb's table, derived via immunoSEQ multiplex PCR, lists solely in-frame clones and lacks some. The sample lists some 150,000 clones; roughly three quarters were seen once. The sequenced sample was PBMCs. Receptors originate from a man younger than 35 in good health and CMV-seropositive. CDR3s include the opening cysteine and the closing phenylalanine or tryptophan. Fields, in order: CDR3 length, V gene, clone size, J gene, CDR3 protein. For some rows the clone size is stated as once, few or many, or as a class when expanded; others skip it.

>16|TRBV5-4|few|TRBJ1-2
CASSGTGTLFNYGYTF
>15|TRBV27|NA|TRBJ2-1
CASSLSIPGSNEQFF
>16|TRBV4-2|NA|TRBJ2-1
CASSQDFGGATNEQFF
>14|TRBV5-6|NA|TRBJ2-7
CASSLSGTTYEQYF
>15|TRBV7-2|once|TRBJ2-7
CASSLGTDSSYEQYF
>16|TRBV4-1|NA|TRBJ2-2
CASSQLVGGNTGELFF
>15|TRBV13|NA|TRBJ2-1
CASSYNRDRYNEQFF
>15|TRBV10-3|NA|TRBJ2-2
CAINDRRTNTGELFF
>13|TRBV5-8|once|TRBJ1-2
CANNVDQGYGYTF
>15|TRBV18|NA|TRBJ1-1
CASSQPTGDNTEAFF